This TCR beta chain was recovered during a study of neurological immune-mediated disorders. Sorted libraries used 800,000 to 1,000,000 CD4+ or CD8+ T cells. By 5'RACE with 10-nucleotide random UMIs, the cDNA was made. TCRdb itself ran the 5' RACE reads through MiXCR, one entry per CDR3 protein. The data show 18,000 or so distinct CDR3 sequences, 12% to 15% seen once. Overall study findings and caveats: Private repertoires in all groups were suggested by the absence of shared CDR3 amino acid sequences among expanded clones across subjects. Multiple sclerosis was found to have the least TCR clonal expansion, below healthy controls, and HTLV-1-associated myelopathy the most.

This clonotype was seen at least ten times. Its specificity is unknown. CDR1 LGHNA and CDR2 YSLEER come from the germline V gene. Trimming left V 3 bases short and J 5 bases short, with 10 bases between. The CDR3 runs to 14 residues. This chain connects TRBV4-3 to TRBJ2-2; D unresolved. The source is an older woman with HTLV-1-associated myelopathy (HAM/TSP). The sequencing input was CD4+ T cells from blood. The CDR3 bases are TGCGCCAGCAGCCACCGGGCCACAACCGGGGAGCTGTTTTTT. It codes for CASSHRATTGELFF.